The 21 T cell receptor beta chains below all came from one sample that was sequenced in a study of blood T cell repertoires in COVID-19 (dated by TCRdb to about 2020). The library relied on the immunoSEQ multiplex PCR assay. Sourced from immuneACCESS, this table was stored by TCRdb with only in-frame sequences that have V and J called. A share of the clones is absent; for the studies checked, an unresolved V gene accounts for under half, and the remainder has no known explanation. Here the sample has around 360,000 clones; roughly 86% occur a single time. About 2.1% of the sample is in the top ten clones. The sample consisted of PBMCs or T cells enriched from blood (not recorded which). Receptors were obtained from a man aged 40-49 years in a cohort exposed to, infected with or recovered from COVID-19 (not recorded which).

The genes are TRBV7-2 and TRBJ1-1, with a tentative D call TRBD1 (5 bases). Per germline, CDR1 SGHTA and CDR2 FQGNSA. Deletions cut 5 bases from V and 6 bases from J, with 19 bases between. The CDR3 has 15 amino acids. In DNA, the CDR3 is TGTGCCAGCAGCCCCCAAGTGAGGAAAGGGGCTGAAGCTTTCTTT. Amino acid sequence: CASSPQVRKGAEAFF. Based on the CDR3 plus reference TRBV7-2 and TRBJ1-1, the full variable domain is GAGVSQSPSNKVTEKGKDVELRCDPISGHTALYWYRQSLGQGLEFLIYFQGNSAPDKSGLPSDRFSAERTGGSVSTLTIQRTQQEDSAVYLCASSPQVRKGAEAFFGQGTRLTVV.

The chain has TRBV5-1 and TRBJ2-7; 9 bases match TRBD2. The J segment lost 0 bases and the V segment lost 2 bases, leaving 9 bases of the junction unmatched. Germline V gene lookup returns CDR1 SGHRS and CDR2 YFSETQ. This CDR3 is 17 amino acids long. In DNA form, the CDR3 reads TGCGCCAGCAGCTTTTCAAGACTAGCGGAAAGCTCCTACGAGCAGTACTTC. Protein sequence: CASSFSRLAESSYEQYF.

Details on this clone: Other DNA sequences of this sample code for an identical CDR3. The rearrangement uses TRBV18 and TRBJ2-5, with 9 bases aligning to TRBD1. The junction had 4 bases not matched to a gene; V was cut back by 3 bases and J by 5 bases. Germline V gene lookup returns CDR1 KGHSH and CDR2 LQKENI. The CDR3 runs to 14 residues. CDR3 region: CASSPGQGRETQYF. The CDR3 DNA reads TGTGCCAGCTCACCGGGACAGGGAAGGGAGACCCAGTACTTC.

The chain carries TRBV10-1 and TRBJ2-2, with TRBD1 as a possible D gene (5 bases). There are 13 residues in the CDR3. Trimming took off 6 bases at V and 3 bases at J, with 8 bases between the two ends. In germline, CDR1 is WNHNN, CDR2 SYGVQD (reference sequence). The CDR3 region is CASSLTDTGELFF. DNA of the CDR3: TGCGCCAGCAGCCTGACAGACACCGGGGAGCTGTTTTTT.

Only a few counts were recorded for this clone. The V gene is TRBV21-1, the J gene TRBJ2-3; whether TRBD2, the table's D call, matches the DNA was not checked. TRBV21-1 is a pseudogene. The CDR3 is made up of 16 amino acids. CDR3 sequence: CASSKNGTSGTDTQYF. For the CDR3, the DNA is TGTGCCAGCAGCAAGAACGGGACTAGCGGCACAGATACGCAGTATTTT.

The CDR3 DNA reads TGTGCCAGCAGCCTTGGTAGCGGGAGGGAGACCCAGTACTTC. Translating gives CASSLGSGRETQYF. V and J are TRBV6-5 and TRBJ2-5; 10 bases are shared with TRBD2. The CDR3 runs to 14 residues. The germline V gene encodes CDR1 MNHEY and CDR2 SVGAGI. Trimming removed 6 bases from V and 5 bases from J; junction bases left unmatched: 6.

The rearrangement joins TRBV19 to TRBJ1-1, with 8 bases fitting TRBD1. The CDR3 covers 13 residues. Germline loops: CDR1 LNHDA, CDR2 SQIVND (reference sequence). V gave up 5 bases and J gave up 4 bases; unmatched junction bases: 3. CDR3 region: CASSVQGGTEAFF. In DNA, the CDR3 is TGTGCCAGTAGTGTACAGGGGGGCACTGAAGCTTTCTTT.

The chain uses TRBV29-1 and TRBJ1-2; TRBD1 agrees at 7 bases. The CDR3 is made up of 15 amino acids. Germline CDR1 and CDR2: SQVTM and ANQGSEA. V trimming: 0 bases; J trimming: 6 bases; junction bases outside the gene matches: 10. The CDR3 nucleotides are TGCAGCGTTGAAGAGGGACAGAGACTAACTGATGGCTACACCTTC. Amino acids: CSVEEGQRLTDGYTF.

V is TRBV7-5 and J is TRBJ2-3; the table names TRBD1, a call not compared with the DNA. TRBV7-5 is given as a pseudogene. This CDR3 is built from 18 residues. The CDR3 DNA sequence: TGTGTCAGAAGCCCATACACCGGCGCAGGGCGGCGCACAGATACGCAGTATTTT. As protein: CVRSPYTGAGRRTDTQYF.

This rearrangement joins TRBV19 to TRBJ2-5; unclear D gene. The CDR3 runs to 13 residues. Germline V gene data show CDR1 as LNHDA and CDR2 as SQIVND (reference sequence). The V end was cut by 2 bases, the J end by 2 bases, with 6 bases between. Here the CDR3 DNA reads TGTGCCAGTAGTATACAGTCACAAGAGACCCAGTACTTC. It encodes CASSIQSQETQYF.

The V call is TRBV7-9, the J call TRBJ2-2; 8 bases agree with TRBD2. This CDR3 comprises 15 residues. Looked up from germline, CDR1 is SEHNR and CDR2 is FQNEAQ (reference sequence). V lost 5 bases and J lost 5; bases outside the gene matches: 7. The CDR3 reads CASSPVRGGTGELFF. The CDR3 DNA follows: TGTGCCAGCAGCCCCGTCCGGGGGGGGACCGGGGAGCTGTTTTTT. Drawing the rest from reference TRBV7-9 and TRBJ2-2, the complete variable domain is DTGVSQNPRHKITKRGQNVTFRCDPISEHNRLYWYRQTLGQGPEFLTYFQNEAQLEKSRLLSDRFSAERPKGSFSTLEIQRTEQGDSAMYLCASSPVRGGTGELFFGEGSRLTVL.

A remark on this clone: The junction and the germline gene differ at one end; a read error may be behind it. The chain is built from TRBV5-1 and TRBJ1-5, with D maybe TRBD1 (5 bases). CDR3 length equals 15 residues. Per germline, CDR1 SGHRS and CDR2 YFSETQ. The CDR3: CARSLGGVINQPQHF. As DNA, the CDR3 is TGCGCCCGCAGCTTGGGGGGGGTCATCAATCAGCCCCAGCATTTT.

The sample holds a few counts of this clone. The rearrangement joins TRBV7-9 to TRBJ2-7; 13 positions match TRBD2. Germline CDR1 is SEHNR and CDR2 is FQNEAQ (reference sequence). The CDR3 consists of 16 residues. The V and J ends lost 5 bases and 5 bases, in that order; junction bases with no gene match: 9. CDR3 nucleotides: TGTGCCAGCAGCACCCGGACTAGCGGGAGTTCGAACGAGCAGTACTTC. Its protein product is CASSTRTSGSSNEQYF.

V is TRBV19 and J is TRBJ2-2, with TRBD2 matching 7 bases. CDR1 LNHDA and CDR2 SQIVND come from the germline V gene (reference sequence). This CDR3 comprises 15 residues. J lost 1 base, V lost 8 bases, and 7 bases had no gene match. The chain's CDR3 is CASRWASGNTGELFF. In nucleotides, the CDR3 is TGTGCCAGTCGGTGGGCTAGCGGGAACACCGGGGAGCTGTTTTTT.

This clone was recorded only once. CDR3: CASSDSTPGQGWQETQYF. CDR3 nucleotides: TGCGCCAGCAGTGATTCAACACCAGGACAGGGGTGGCAAGAGACCCAGTACTTC. The chain couples TRBV10-1 to TRBJ2-5; 9 nucleotides match TRBD1. In germline, CDR1 is WNHNN, CDR2 SYGVQD (reference sequence). The CDR3 has 18 amino acids. Trimming at V came to 3 bases and at J to 2 bases, leaving 13 bases not matched to a gene.

The rearrangement uses TRBV19 and TRBJ2-2; D call uncertain. Germline CDR1 is LNHDA and CDR2 is SQIVND (reference sequence). With 3 bases removed from V and 3 bases from J, the gap between germline ends came to 8 bases. The CDR3 extends over 14 amino acids. This CDR3 is CASSIGGDTGELFF. The CDR3 nucleotides are TGTGCCAGTAGTATTGGCGGAGACACCGGGGAGCTGTTTTTT.

This chain uses TRBV21-1 with TRBJ2-2; the table's TRBD2 call for D was not verified on the DNA. TRBV21-1 is a documented pseudogene. The CDR3 is 15 residues long. CDR3 sequence: CASSKPPGRSGELFF. CDR3 coding DNA: TGTGCCAGCAGCAAACCCCCAGGGAGGAGCGGGGAGCTGTTTTTT.

The V gene is TRBV29-1, the J gene TRBJ1-1, with 8 positions matching TRBD1. The germline V gene has CDR1 SQVTM and CDR2 ANQGSEA. Losses at the gene ends were 4 bases for V and 0 bases for J; bases not matched to a gene: 4. This CDR3 spans 14 amino acids. CDR3 amino acids: CSVARTGMNTEAFF. CDR3 coding DNA: TGCAGCGTTGCCCGGACAGGGATGAACACTGAAGCTTTCTTT.

The chain links TRBV15 to TRBJ1-1; 7 bases agree with TRBD1. CDR1 and CDR2 (germline): LNHNV, YYDKDF (reference sequence). The V gene end was trimmed by 4 bases and the J gene end by 2 bases; junction bases not matched to a gene: 13. The CDR3 covers 17 residues. In DNA, the CDR3 is TGTGCCACCAGCACCAATTTTAGGGACAGCCAAAACACTGAAGCTTTCTTT. Its protein product is CATSTNFRDSQNTEAFF.

This chain joins TRBV5-1 and TRBJ2-1, with 8 positions matching TRBD1. This CDR3 comprises 15 residues. Germline values: CDR1 SGHRS, CDR2 YFSETQ. V gave up 4 bases and J gave up 9 bases; unmatched junction bases: 12. The CDR3 coding sequence is TGCGCCAGCAGCGGCAGGGGGCGATACTTCAGTGAGCAGTTCTTC. Its protein product is CASSGRGRYFSEQFF.

V usage is TRBV30 and J usage is TRBJ2-6; D possibly corresponds to TRBD2 (6 bases). V dropped 3 bases and J dropped 0 bases, with 15 bases sitting between them. This CDR3 region has 17 residues. Looked up from germline, CDR1 is GTSNPN and CDR2 is SVGIG (reference sequence). Here the CDR3 reads CAWRSVGLSSGANVLTF. The CDR3 DNA sequence: TGTGCCTGGAGGTCGGTGGGACTCAGCTCTGGGGCCAACGTCCTGACTTTC.